Listed here are 8 T cell receptor beta chains from one sample, sequenced in a study of lymphopenia after photon versus proton radiotherapy. Here immunoSEQ multiplex PCR was the method, and the copy in TCRdb shows in-frame clones only, minus some. Of 2,000 to 2,500 clones in the sample, around 80% were seen once. The sequencing used peripheral blood, collected from a patient treated with photon-based radiotherapy. Receptors originate from a man older than 75 with cholangiocarcinoma.

The chain has TRBV30 and TRBJ2-2; D gene uncertain. CDR1 GTSNPN and CDR2 SVGIG come from the germline V gene (reference sequence). Trimming cost V 1 base and J 8 bases, with 8 bases left between them. This CDR3 is built from 12 residues. Here the CDR3 reads CAWSGLGGELFF. The CDR3 region has the DNA TGTGCCTGGAGTGGGCTGGGAGGGGAGCTGTTTTTT.

V and J are TRBV28 and TRBJ2-7; 13 bases are a match to TRBD2. The CDR3 spans 15 residues. CDR1 MDHEN and CDR2 SYDVKM come from the germline V gene. V trimming: 2 bases; J trimming: 6 bases; junction bases outside the gene matches: 4. The CDR3 here is CASSLGLAGEGEQYF. For the CDR3, the DNA is TGTGCCAGCAGTTTAGGACTAGCGGGGGAAGGCGAGCAGTACTTC.

The chain carries TRBV10-2 and TRBJ2-5; D gene unclear. The CDR3 totals 14 residues. The V end was cut by 8 bases, the J end by 0 bases, with 13 bases between. Germline V gene sequence: CDR1 WSHSY, CDR2 SAAADI. The CDR3 coding sequence is TGCGCCAGCTCCCTCAATACGTACCAAGAGACCCAGTACTTC. It translates to CASSLNTYQETQYF.

V is TRBV6-6 and J is TRBJ1-5, with 9 bases lining up with TRBD1. The CDR3 consists of 15 residues. Germline CDR1 and CDR2: MNHNY and SVGAGI (reference sequence). V was pared by 4 bases and J by 6 bases, with 7 bases of the junction left unmatched. The CDR3 DNA reads as TGTGCCAGCAGTTCAGGGACAGGGTTCGGTCAGCCCCAGCATTTT. It encodes CASSSGTGFGQPQHF.

By share, this clone counts as large (0.1 to 1%). This sequence joins TRBV7-3 and TRBJ2-1, with D perhaps TRBD2 (5 bases). V was shortened by 1 base and J by 4 bases, with 14 bases between the two germline ends. Germline CDR1 and CDR2: SGHTA and FQGTGA. The CDR3 consists of 16 residues. As DNA, the CDR3 is TGTGCCAGCAGCTTAAACGGGGTATTGGGTTACAATGAGCAGTTCTTC. It encodes CASSLNGVLGYNEQFF. The complete variable domain, with remaining parts taken from reference TRBV7-3 and TRBJ2-1, reads GAGVSQTPSNKVTEKGKYVELRCDPISGHTALYWYRQSLGQGPEFLIYFQGTGAADDSGLPNDRFFAVRPEGSVSTLKIQRTERGDSAVYLCASSLNGVLGYNEQFFGPGTRLTVL.

Only one count was recorded for this clone. The chain joins TRBV5-4 to TRBJ1-2; D is unresolved. The CDR3 sequence is 14 residues long. Deletions cut 4 bases from V and 2 bases from J, with 12 bases between. Germline CDR1 is SGHNT and CDR2 is YYREEE (reference sequence). CDR3 nucleotides: TGTGCCAGCAGCCCCAGGTCCCAAAACTATGGCTACACCTTC. It yields the protein CASSPRSQNYGYTF.

This clone appeared a few times. The chain is built from TRBV5-8 and TRBJ1-5, with 7 bases that match TRBD1. Germline CDR1 SGHTS, CDR2 YDEGEE. The CDR3 spans 15 residues. J gave up 0 bases and V 2 bases, and 2 bases lay outside the gene matches. As DNA, the CDR3 is TGTGCCAGCAGCTTACAGGGGTATAGCAATCAGCCCCAGCATTTT. It codes for CASSLQGYSNQPQHF.

V usage is TRBV23-1 and J usage is TRBJ1-1; tentatively, D is TRBD1 (5 bases). TRBV23-1 is an ORF; its function is uncertain. Trimming cost V 0 bases and J 0 bases, with 14 bases left between them. The length of the CDR3 is 17 residues. The CDR3 DNA sequence: TGCGCCAGCAGTCAATCGGGGGACTTTACCTTGAACACTGAAGCTTTCTTT. Its protein is CASSQSGDFTLNTEAFF.